This T cell receptor (beta chain) was sequenced in a study of CD8 T cells in Susac syndrome. The RNA, roughly 0.45 to 1 ug, was put through reverse transcription using random hexamers. One entry per CDR3 protein results from TCRdb running MiXCR on the immunoSEQ multiplex PCR reads. The sample yields 180,000 or so distinct CDR3 sequences, roughly 94% seen once. J was trimmed by 0 bases and V by 3 bases; bases with no gene match: 3. Germline CDR1 reads LGHNA; CDR2 reads YSLEER. The CDR3 has 15 amino acids. The specimen was CD4+ T cells from PBMCs. This chain connects TRBV4-3 to TRBJ2-7, with 9 nucleotides matching TRBD2. This clonotype originated in a human donor with Susac syndrome. The CDR3 bases are TGCGCCAGCAGCCAGCAGCGGGAGGACTCCTACGAGCAGTACTTC. Its translation is CASSQQREDSYEQYF.